The rows below give T cell receptor beta chains drawn from one sample of a study of patients and donors after allogeneic stem cell transplantation. MiXCR was run by TCRdb on the RT-PCR reads, yielding one entry per CDR3 protein. This table has tens of thousands of distinct CDR3 sequences, around 6.8% appearing once. The sequencing input was blood, either unsorted or a sorted T cell fraction (not recorded which). These TCRs come from a human donor who was either an allogeneic HSCT recipient or a stem cell or donor lymphocyte infusion donor (not recorded which). It is not recorded whose cells these are; they may come from a transplant donor. Each CDR3 is given with its conserved first and last residue. The D gene is left open where the match is weak. Clone size appears in some rows only: once, few, many, or a class for an expanded clone.

J gene | V gene | CDR3 length | D gene | clone size | CDR3 DNA | CDR3 protein
TRBJ2-3 | TRBV20-1 | 14 | . | . | TGCAGTGCTAGTAAGACTGGGGACCCAGATACGCAGTATTTT | CSASKTGDPDTQYF
TRBJ1-2 | TRBV6-1 | 13 | . | many | TGTGCCAGCAGGAAGGACAGCGGCTGGGGCTACACCTTC | CASRKDSGWGYTF
TRBJ2-1 | TRBV7-8 | 18 | . | many | TGTGCCAGCAGCTTAGTCGCGACGTGGCTACCTAATTACAATGAGCAGTTCTTC | CASSLVATWLPNYNEQFF
TRBJ2-7 | TRBV18 | 15 | TRBD1 | . | TGTGCCAGCTCACCATGGCAGGGGGCAGTATACGAGCAGTACTTC | CASSPWQGAVYEQYF
TRBJ1-1 | TRBV10-3 | 12 | . | many | TGTGCCATCAGTGTTTCTGTTGGGGAAGCTTTCTTT | CAISVSVGEAFF
TRBJ2-5 | TRBV5-1 | 15 | TRBD2 | few | TGCGCCAGCAGCTTATCGACTAGCGGGAAGGAGACCCAGTACTTC | CASSLSTSGKETQYF
TRBJ2-2 | TRBV24-1 | 14 | TRBD1 | . | TGTGCCACCAGCGGACAGGGATTGACCGGGGAGCTGTTTTTT | CATSGQGLTGELFF
TRBJ1-1 | TRBV28 | 15 | TRBD1 | many | TGTGCCAGCACAAGTGGGACAGTACGGGGACGTGAAGCTTTCTTT | CASTSGTVRGREAFF
TRBJ1-1 | TRBV6-5 | 13 | . | many | TGTGCCAGCAGTTACTCGATCCCCGCCCCAGCTTTCTTT | CASSYSIPAPAFF
TRBJ2-3 | TRBV29-1 | 16 | . | . | TGCAGCGTTGGACTCCTCGGCGCGGCGAAGGGGGATACGCAGTATTTT | CSVGLLGAAKGDTQYF
TRBJ2-1 | TRBV12-3/TRBV12-4 | 11 | . | many | TGTGCCAGCAGTTTAGCGTATGAGCAGTTCTTC | CASSLAYEQFF
TRBJ2-1 | TRBV19 | 16 | . | . | TGTGCCAGTAGTATAGGCCTTGTACAGACCTACAATGAGCAGTTCTTC | CASSIGLVQTYNEQFF
TRBJ2-7 | TRBV28 | 14 | TRBD2 | . | TGTGCCAGCAGTTTCGGACTAGCGGATTACGAGCAGTACTTC | CASSFGLADYEQYF
TRBJ2-7 | TRBV7-9 | 16 | . | many | TGTGCCAGCAGCGCCTTTACTAGTGATAATTTGGACGAGCAGTACTTC | CASSAFTSDNLDEQYF
TRBJ2-6 | TRBV25-1 | 16 | . | . | TGTGCCAGCAGTGATGGGATAGGAGCGGGGGCCAACGTCCTGACTTTC | CASSDGIGAGANVLTF
TRBJ1-3 | TRBV5-1 | 16 | . | many | TGCGCCAGCAGCTTGGTCGGGGTCTCTGCTGGAAACACCATATATTTT | CASSLVGVSAGNTIYF
TRBJ1-5 | TRBV7-2 | 13 | . | many | TGTGCCAGCAGCTTGACCAGGGATCAGCCCCAGCATTTT | CASSLTRDQPQHF
TRBJ2-2 | TRBV5-5 | 15 | TRBD2 | . | TGTGCCAGCAGCCTCCGGGACTACTACACCGGGGAGCTGTTTTTT | CASSLRDYYTGELFF
TRBJ2-1 | TRBV7-2 | 13 | . | . | TGTGCCAGCAGCCGCCGGGGCGTTCATGAGCAGTTCTTC | CASSRRGVHEQFF
TRBJ2-1 | TRBV2 | 15 | . | . | TGTGCCAGCAGTGACGCGGGGACTAAACTAGGGGGGCAGTTCTTC | CASSDAGTKLGGQFF
TRBJ2-1 | TRBV19 | 15 | . | few | TGTGCCAGTAACCAAGCGGTATCGTTCTACAATGAGCAGTTCTTC | CASNQAVSFYNEQFF
TRBJ2-1 | TRBV9 | 11 | . | . | TGTGCCAGCAGCCCTCTGACTAGACGAGGTTTC | CASSPLTRRGF